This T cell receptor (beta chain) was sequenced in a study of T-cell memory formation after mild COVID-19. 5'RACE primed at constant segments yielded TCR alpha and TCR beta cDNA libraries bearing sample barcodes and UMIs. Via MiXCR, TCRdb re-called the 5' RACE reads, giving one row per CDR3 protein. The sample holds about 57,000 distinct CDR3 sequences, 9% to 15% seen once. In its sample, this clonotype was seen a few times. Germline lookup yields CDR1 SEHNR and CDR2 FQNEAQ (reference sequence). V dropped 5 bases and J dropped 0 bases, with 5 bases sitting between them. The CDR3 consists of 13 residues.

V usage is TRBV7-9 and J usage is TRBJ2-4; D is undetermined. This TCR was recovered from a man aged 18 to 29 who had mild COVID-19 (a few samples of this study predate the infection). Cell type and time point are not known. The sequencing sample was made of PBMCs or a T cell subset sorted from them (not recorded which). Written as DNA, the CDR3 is TGTGCCAGCAGCCAAGTAGCCAAAAACATTCAGTACTTC. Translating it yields CASSQVAKNIQYF.